These T cell receptor beta chains were read from a single sample in a study of T cell responses to AZD1222 COVID-19 vaccine. Sequencing was performed with immunoSEQ multiplex PCR; in TCRdb, only in-frame clones are kept and a portion is missing. Of some 250,000 clones listed, 85% to 95% are singletons. This specimen was peripheral blood, taken 28 days after the second AZD1222 dose. Receptor source: an adult who received the AZD1222 COVID-19 vaccine. The conserved cysteine and the conserved F or W are not part of the CDR3 here. Clone size, where shown, is once, few, many, or a class for clones that have expanded.

V gene,J gene,clone size,CDR3 protein
TRBV15,TRBJ2-7,NA,ATSRNFGPSYEQY
TRBV28,TRBJ1-2,NA,ASDRRGPGGYT
TRBV19,TRBJ1-5,NA,ASSQSVAAPGQPQH
TRBV3-1/TRBV3-2,TRBJ1-1,NA,ASSQDQGNTEAF
TRBV2,TRBJ1-2,NA,ASSSTGARGYT
TRBV15,TRBJ2-7,NA,ATSSTSGTIYPLALYEQY
TRBV6-2/TRBV6-3,TRBJ2-7,few,ASSYSEYYEQY
TRBV4-1,TRBJ1-3,NA,ASSQHPGQVSGNTIY
TRBV2,TRBJ2-3,NA,ASTSGTGGRDTQY
TRBV9,TRBJ2-7,NA,ASSVGPGATYEQY
TRBV7-9,TRBJ2-5,NA,ASSFTREGGGETQY
TRBV5-1,TRBJ2-7,NA,ASSSPGAGSGRTSYEQY
TRBV5-4,TRBJ2-7,few,ASSRVGTSRTYEQY
TRBV24-1,TRBJ2-5,once,ATSETGLQETQY